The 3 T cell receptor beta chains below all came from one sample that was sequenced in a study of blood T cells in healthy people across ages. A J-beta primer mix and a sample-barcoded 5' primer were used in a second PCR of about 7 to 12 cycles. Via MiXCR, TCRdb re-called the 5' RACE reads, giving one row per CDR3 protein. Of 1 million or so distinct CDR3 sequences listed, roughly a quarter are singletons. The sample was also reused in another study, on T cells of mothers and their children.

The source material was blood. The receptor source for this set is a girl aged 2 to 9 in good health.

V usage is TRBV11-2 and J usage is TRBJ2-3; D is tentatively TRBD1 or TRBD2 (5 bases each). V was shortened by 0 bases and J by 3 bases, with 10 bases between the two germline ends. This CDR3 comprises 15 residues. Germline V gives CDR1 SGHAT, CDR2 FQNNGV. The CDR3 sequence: CASSLDGTETDTQYF. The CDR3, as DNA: TGTGCCAGCAGCTTAGACGGGACGGAAACAGATACGCAGTATTTT.

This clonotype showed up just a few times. CDR3 sequence: CASEPGQGLEQYF. CDR3 in DNA: TGTGCCAGTGAGCCGGGACAGGGGTTGGAGCAGTACTTC. The chain uses TRBV7-9 and TRBJ2-7, with TRBD1 identical over 10 bases. There are 13 residues in the CDR3. With 9 bases clipped from V and 7 bases from J, the junction kept 9 bases outside the gene matches. Germline CDR1 is SEHNR and CDR2 is FQNEAQ (reference sequence).

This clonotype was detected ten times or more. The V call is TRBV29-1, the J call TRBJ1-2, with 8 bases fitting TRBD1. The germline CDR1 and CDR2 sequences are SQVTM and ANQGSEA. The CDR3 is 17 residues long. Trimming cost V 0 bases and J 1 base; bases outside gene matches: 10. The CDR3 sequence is CSVEDRGGQELNYGYTF. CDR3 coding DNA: TGCAGCGTTGAAGATCGAGGGGGACAGGAACTTAACTATGGCTACACCTTC. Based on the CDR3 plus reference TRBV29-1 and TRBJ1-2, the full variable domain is SAVISQKPSRDICQRGTSLTIQCQVDSQVTMMFWYRQQPGQSLTLIATANQGSEATYESGFVIDKFPISRPNLTFSTLTVSNMSPEDSSIYLCSVEDRGGQELNYGYTFGSGTRLTVV.